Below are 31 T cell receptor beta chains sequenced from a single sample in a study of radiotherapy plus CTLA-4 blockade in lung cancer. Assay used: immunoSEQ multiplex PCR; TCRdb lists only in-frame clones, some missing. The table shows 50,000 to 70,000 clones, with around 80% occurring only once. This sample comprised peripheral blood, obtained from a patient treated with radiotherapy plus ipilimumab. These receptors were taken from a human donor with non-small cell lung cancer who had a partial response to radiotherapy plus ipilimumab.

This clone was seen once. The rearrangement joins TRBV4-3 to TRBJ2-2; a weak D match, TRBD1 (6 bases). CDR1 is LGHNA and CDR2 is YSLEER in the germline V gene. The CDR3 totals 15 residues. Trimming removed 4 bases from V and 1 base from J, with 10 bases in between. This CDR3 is CASSPEGVNTGELFF. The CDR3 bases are TGCGCCAGCAGCCCCGAGGGGGTGAACACCGGGGAGCTGTTTTTT.

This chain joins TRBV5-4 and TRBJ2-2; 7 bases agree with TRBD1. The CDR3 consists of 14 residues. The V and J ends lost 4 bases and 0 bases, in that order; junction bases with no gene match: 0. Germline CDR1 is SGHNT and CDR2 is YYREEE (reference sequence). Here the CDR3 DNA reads TGTGCCAGCAGCGGGACAGCGAACACCGGGGAGCTGTTTTTT. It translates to CASSGTANTGELFF.

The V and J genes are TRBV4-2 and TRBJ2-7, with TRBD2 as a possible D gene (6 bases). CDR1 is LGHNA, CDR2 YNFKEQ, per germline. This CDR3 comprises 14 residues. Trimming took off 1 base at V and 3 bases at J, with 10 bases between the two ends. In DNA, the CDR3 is TGTGCCAGCAGCCAAGCGGAGGGTCACTACGAGCAGTACTTC. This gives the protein CASSQAEGHYEQYF.

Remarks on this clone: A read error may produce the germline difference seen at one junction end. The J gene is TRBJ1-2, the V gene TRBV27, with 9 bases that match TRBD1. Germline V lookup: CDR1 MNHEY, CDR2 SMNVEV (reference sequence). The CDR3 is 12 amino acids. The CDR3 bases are TGTGCCAGCACCCAGGGACAGGGACGGGTCCCCTTC. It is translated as CASTQGQGRVPF.

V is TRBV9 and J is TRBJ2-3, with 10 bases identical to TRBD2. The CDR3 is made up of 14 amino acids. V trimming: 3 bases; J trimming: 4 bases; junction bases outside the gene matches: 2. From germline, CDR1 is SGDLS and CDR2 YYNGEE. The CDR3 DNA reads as TGTGCCAGCAGCGCCGGGACTAGCGCAGATACGCAGTATTTT. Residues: CASSAGTSADTQYF. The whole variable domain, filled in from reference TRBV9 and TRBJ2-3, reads DSGVTQTPKHLITATGQRVTLRCSPRSGDLSVYWYQQSLDQGLQFLIQYYNGEERAKGNILERFSAQQFPDLHSELNLSSLELGDSALYFCASSAGTSADTQYFGPGTRLTVL.

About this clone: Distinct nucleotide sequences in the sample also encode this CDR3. The CDR3 DNA reads as TGTGCCAGCAGCTTCCGAGGGATAAATGAAAAACTGTTTTTT. Its translation: CASSFRGINEKLFF. V and J are TRBV5-6 and TRBJ1-4; D unclear. The germline V gene encodes CDR1 SGHDT and CDR2 YYEEEE. This CDR3 is built from 14 residues. Trimming took 2 bases from V and 5 from J, leaving 10 bases between them.

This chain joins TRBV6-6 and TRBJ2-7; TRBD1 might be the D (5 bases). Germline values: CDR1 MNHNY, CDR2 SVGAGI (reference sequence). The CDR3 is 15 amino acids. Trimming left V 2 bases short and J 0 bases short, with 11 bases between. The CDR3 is CASSYGQGPSYEQYF. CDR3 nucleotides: TGTGCCAGCAGTTACGGGCAGGGCCCCTCCTACGAGCAGTACTTC.

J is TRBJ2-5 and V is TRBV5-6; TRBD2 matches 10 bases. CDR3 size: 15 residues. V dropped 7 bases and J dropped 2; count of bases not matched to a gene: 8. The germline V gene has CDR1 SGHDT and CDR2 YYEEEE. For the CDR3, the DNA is TGTGCCAGCGGACGACTAGCGGGCGAGCAAGAGACCCAGTACTTC. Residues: CASGRLAGEQETQYF.

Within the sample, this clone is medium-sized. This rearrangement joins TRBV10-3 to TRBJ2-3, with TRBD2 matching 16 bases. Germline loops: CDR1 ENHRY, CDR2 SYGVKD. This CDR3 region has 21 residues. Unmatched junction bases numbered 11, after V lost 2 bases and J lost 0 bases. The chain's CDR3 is CAISEPTPGTSGGVSTDTQYF. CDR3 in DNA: TGTGCCATCAGTGAGCCCACCCCGGGGACTAGCGGGGGGGTTAGCACAGATACGCAGTATTTT.

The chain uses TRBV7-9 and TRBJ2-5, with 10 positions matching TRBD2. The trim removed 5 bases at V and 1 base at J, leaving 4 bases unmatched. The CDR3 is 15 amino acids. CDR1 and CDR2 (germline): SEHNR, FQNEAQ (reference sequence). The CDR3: CASSPGTSVQETQYF. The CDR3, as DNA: TGTGCCAGCAGCCCCGGGACTAGCGTCCAAGAGACCCAGTACTTC.

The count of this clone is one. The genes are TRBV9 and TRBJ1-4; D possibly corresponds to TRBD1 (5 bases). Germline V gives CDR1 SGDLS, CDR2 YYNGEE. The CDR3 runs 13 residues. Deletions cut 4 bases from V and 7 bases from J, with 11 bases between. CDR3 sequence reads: CASSLGPLEKLFF. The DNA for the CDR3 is TGTGCCAGCAGCTTGGGGCCGCTTGAAAAACTGTTTTTT.

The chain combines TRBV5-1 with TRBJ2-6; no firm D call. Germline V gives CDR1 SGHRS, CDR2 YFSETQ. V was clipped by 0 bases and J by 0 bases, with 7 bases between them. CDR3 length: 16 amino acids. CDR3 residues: CASSLVVLSGANVLTF. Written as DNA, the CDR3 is TGCGCCAGCAGCTTGGTTGTCCTCTCTGGGGCCAACGTCCTGACTTTC. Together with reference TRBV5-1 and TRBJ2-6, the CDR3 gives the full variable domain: KAGVTQTPRYLIKTRGQQVTLSCSPISGHRSVSWYQQTPGQGLQFLFEYFSETQRNKGNFPGRFSGRQFSNSRSEMNVSTLELGDSALYLCASSLVVLSGANVLTFGAGSRLTVL.

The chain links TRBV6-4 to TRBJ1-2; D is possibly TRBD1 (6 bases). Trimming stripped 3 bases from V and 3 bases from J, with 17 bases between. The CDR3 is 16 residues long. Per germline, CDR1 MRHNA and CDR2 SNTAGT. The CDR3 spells CASSEDSDDPYYGYTF. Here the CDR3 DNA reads TGTGCCAGCAGTGAGGACAGCGATGATCCTTACTATGGCTACACCTTC.

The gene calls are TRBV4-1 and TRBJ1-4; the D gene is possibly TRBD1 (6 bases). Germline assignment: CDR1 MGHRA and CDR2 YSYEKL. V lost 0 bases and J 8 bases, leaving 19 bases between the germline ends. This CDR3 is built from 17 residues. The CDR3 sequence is CASSQEAGAMVREKLFF. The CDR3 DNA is TGCGCCAGCAGCCAAGAAGCAGGGGCGATGGTGAGGGAAAAACTGTTTTTT.

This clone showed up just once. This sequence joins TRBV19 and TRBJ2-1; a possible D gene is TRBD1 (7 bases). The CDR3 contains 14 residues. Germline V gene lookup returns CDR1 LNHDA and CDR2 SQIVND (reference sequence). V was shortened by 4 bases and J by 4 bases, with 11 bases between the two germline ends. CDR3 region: CASSTGGLYNEQFF. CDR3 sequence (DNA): TGTGCCAGTAGTACAGGGGGGCTTTACAATGAGCAGTTCTTC.

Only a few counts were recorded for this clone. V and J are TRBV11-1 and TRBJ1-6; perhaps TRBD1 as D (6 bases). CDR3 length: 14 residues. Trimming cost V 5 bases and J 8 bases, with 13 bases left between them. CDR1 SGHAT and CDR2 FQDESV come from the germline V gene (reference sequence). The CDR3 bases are TGTGCCAGCAGCCGGGGACATAGCGATTCACCCCTCCACTTT. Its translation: CASSRGHSDSPLHF.

CDR3 protein: CASSPSEQGFYGYTF. In DNA, the CDR3 is TGTGCCAGCAGTCCAAGCGAACAGGGCTTCTATGGCTACACCTTC. V is TRBV6-5 and J is TRBJ1-2, with TRBD1 as a possible D gene (6 bases). The CDR3 spans 15 residues. V lost 5 bases and J 4 bases, leaving 17 bases between the germline ends. The germline V gene encodes CDR1 MNHEY and CDR2 SVGAGI.

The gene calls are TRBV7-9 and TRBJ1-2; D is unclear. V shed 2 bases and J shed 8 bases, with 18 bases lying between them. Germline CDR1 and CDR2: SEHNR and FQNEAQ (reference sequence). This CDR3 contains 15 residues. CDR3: CASSLRREGAGGYTF. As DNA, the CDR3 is TGTGCCAGCAGCTTACGGAGAGAGGGCGCCGGAGGCTACACCTTC. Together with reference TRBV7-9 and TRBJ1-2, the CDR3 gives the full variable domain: DTGVSQNPRHKITKRGQNVTFRCDPISEHNRLYWYRQTLGQGPEFLTYFQNEAQLEKSRLLSDRFSAERPKGSFSTLEIQRTEQGDSAMYLCASSLRREGAGGYTFGSGTRLTVV.

CDR3 loop: CASSFALHTDTQYF. The CDR3 DNA is TGTGCCAGCAGTTTTGCACTCCACACAGATACGCAGTATTTT. This rearrangement joins TRBV7-9 to TRBJ2-3; D is uncertain. The CDR3 covers 14 residues. The germline V gene has CDR1 SEHNR and CDR2 FQNEAQ (reference sequence). Between the trimmed V and J ends, which lost 6 bases and 2 bases, there was a span of 12 bases.

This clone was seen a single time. CDR3 amino acids: CASSSDWTGPYEQYF. CDR3 sequence (DNA): TGTGCCAGCAGCTCAGACTGGACAGGGCCCTACGAGCAGTACTTC. The chain links TRBV7-2 to TRBJ2-7; 8 bases line up with TRBD1. Per germline, CDR1 SGHTA and CDR2 FQGNSA. The CDR3 covers 15 residues. The trim removed 4 bases at V and 2 bases at J, leaving 7 bases unmatched.

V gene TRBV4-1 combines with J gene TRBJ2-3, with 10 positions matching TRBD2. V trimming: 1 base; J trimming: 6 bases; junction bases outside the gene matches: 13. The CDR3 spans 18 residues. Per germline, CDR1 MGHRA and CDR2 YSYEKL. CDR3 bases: TGCGCCAGCAGCCAAGTCCCCCCGACTAGCGGGTACCGGGATACGCAGTATTTT. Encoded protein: CASSQVPPTSGYRDTQYF.

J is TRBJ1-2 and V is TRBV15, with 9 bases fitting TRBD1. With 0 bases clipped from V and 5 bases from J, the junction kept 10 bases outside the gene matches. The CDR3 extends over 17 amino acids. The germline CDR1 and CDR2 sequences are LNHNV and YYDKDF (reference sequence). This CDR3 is CATSRDQALGTGYGYTF. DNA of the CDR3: TGTGCCACCAGCAGAGATCAGGCTTTAGGGACAGGGTATGGCTACACCTTC.

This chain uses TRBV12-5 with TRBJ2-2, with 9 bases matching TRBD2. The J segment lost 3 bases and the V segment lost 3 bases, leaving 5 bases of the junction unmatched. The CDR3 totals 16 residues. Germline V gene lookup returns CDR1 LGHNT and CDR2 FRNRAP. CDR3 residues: CASGFFRTSDTGELFF. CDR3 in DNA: TGTGCTAGTGGTTTTTTCAGGACTAGCGACACCGGGGAGCTGTTTTTT.

The CDR3 is CASSTRANTEAFF. The CDR3 bases are TGTGCCAGCAGTACTAGGGCGAACACTGAAGCTTTCTTT. This rearrangement joins TRBV6-1 to TRBJ1-1, with no clear D. The CDR3 totals 13 residues. CDR1 and CDR2 from the germline V gene are MNHNS and SASEGT. V was trimmed by 5 bases and J by 1 base, leaving 8 bases between them.

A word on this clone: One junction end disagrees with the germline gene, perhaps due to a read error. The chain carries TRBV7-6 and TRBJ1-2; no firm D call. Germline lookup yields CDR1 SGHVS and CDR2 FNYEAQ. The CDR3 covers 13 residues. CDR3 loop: CASSRSLNYGHTF. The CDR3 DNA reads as TGTGCCAGCAGCCGGAGTCTGAACTATGGCCACACCTTC.

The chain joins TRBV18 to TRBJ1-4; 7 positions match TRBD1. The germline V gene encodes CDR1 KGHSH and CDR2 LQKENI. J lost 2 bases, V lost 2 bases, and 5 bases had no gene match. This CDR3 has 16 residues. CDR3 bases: TGTGCCAGCTCACCAAGAGGACAGGCCACTAATGAAAAACTGTTTTTT. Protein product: CASSPRGQATNEKLFF.

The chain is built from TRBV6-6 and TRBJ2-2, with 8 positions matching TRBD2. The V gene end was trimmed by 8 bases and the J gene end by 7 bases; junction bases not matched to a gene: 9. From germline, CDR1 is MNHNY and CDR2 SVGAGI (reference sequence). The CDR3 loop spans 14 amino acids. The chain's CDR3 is CASFFGGANGELFF. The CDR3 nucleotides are TGTGCCAGCTTTTTCGGGGGGGCTAACGGGGAGCTGTTTTTT.

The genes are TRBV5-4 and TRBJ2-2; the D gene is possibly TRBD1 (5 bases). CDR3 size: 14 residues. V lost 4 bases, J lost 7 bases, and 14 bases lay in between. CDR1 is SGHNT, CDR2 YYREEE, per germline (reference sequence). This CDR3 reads CASSPARVGGELFF. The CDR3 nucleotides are TGTGCCAGCAGCCCAGCCAGGGTGGGCGGGGAGCTGTTTTTT.

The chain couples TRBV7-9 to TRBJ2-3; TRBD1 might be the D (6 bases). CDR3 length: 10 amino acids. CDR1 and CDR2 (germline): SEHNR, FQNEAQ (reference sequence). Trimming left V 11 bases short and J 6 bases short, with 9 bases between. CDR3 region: CAFRGDTQYF. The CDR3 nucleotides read TGTGCCTTTAGGGGGGATACGCAGTATTTT. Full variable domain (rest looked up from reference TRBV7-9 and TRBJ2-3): DTGVSQNPRHKITKRGQNVTFRCDPISEHNRLYWYRQTLGQGPEFLTYFQNEAQLEKSRLLSDRFSAERPKGSFSTLEIQRTEQGDSAMYLCAFRGDTQYFGPGTRLTVL.

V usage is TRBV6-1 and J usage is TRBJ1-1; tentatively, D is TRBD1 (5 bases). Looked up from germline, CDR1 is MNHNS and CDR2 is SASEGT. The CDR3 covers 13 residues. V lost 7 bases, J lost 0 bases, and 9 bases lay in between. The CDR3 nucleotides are TGTGCCAGCACTAGGGGCTTGAACACTGAAGCTTTCTTT. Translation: CASTRGLNTEAFF.

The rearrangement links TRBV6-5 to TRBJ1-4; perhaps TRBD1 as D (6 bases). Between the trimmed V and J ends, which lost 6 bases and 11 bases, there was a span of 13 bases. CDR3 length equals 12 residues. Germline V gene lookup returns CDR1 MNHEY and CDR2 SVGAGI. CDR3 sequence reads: CASSQGGVKLFF. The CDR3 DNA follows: TGTGCCAGCAGCCAAGGGGGGGTTAAACTGTTTTTT.